This passage covers 19 T cell receptor beta chains from one sample sequenced in a study of blood T cell repertoires in COVID-19. TCRdb's table, derived via immunoSEQ multiplex PCR, lists solely in-frame clones and lacks some. The sample includes 280,000 or so clones, about nine tenths of them seen just once. The source material was peripheral blood. All receptors derive from a woman aged 60-70 years with acute or convalescent COVID-19.

This rearrangement joins TRBV28 to TRBJ1-2; 10 positions match TRBD1. V shed 0 bases, J shed 7 bases, and the junction held 2 bases outside the gene matches. Germline CDR1 is MDHEN and CDR2 is SYDVKM. This CDR3 region has 14 residues. CDR3 coding DNA: TGTGCCAGCAGTTTATGGACAGGGGGCGGTGGCTACACCTTC. Its translation: CASSLWTGGGGYTF.

The table lists this clone with a count of one. This sequence joins TRBV28 and TRBJ2-7; D is uncertain. V was trimmed by 2 bases and J by 5 bases, leaving 10 bases between them. This CDR3 has 13 residues. Per germline, CDR1 MDHEN and CDR2 SYDVKM. The CDR3 is CASSLGLLDEQYF. CDR3 coding DNA: TGTGCCAGCAGTTTAGGGCTACTCGACGAGCAGTACTTC.

V is TRBV7-2 and J is TRBJ2-1, with D perhaps TRBD1 (5 bases). Germline-derived CDR1 and CDR2 are SGHTA and FQGNSA. V shed 3 bases and J shed 4 bases, with 13 bases lying between them. This CDR3 has 15 amino acids. CDR3 loop: CASSFRQGHYNEQFF. The CDR3 DNA sequence: TGTGCCAGCAGCTTCAGGCAGGGCCATTACAATGAGCAGTTCTTC. The variable domain in full, with the rest retrieved from reference TRBV7-2 and TRBJ2-1, is GAGVSQSPSNKVTEKGKDVELRCDPISGHTALYWYRQSLGQGLEFLIYFQGNSAPDKSGLPSDRFSAERTGGSVSTLTIQRTQQEDSAVYLCASSFRQGHYNEQFFGPGTRLTVL.

The chain joins TRBV5-1 to TRBJ1-1; 7 nucleotides match TRBD1. V trimming: 0 bases; J trimming: 8 bases; junction bases outside the gene matches: 4. The length of the CDR3 is 13 residues. Germline CDR1 is SGHRS and CDR2 is YFSETQ. The CDR3 spells CASSLAGGLEAFF. The CDR3 coding sequence is TGCGCCAGCAGCTTGGCAGGGGGGCTAGAAGCTTTCTTT. Supplemented by reference TRBV5-1 and TRBJ1-1, the full variable domain reads KAGVTQTPRYLIKTRGQQVTLSCSPISGHRSVSWYQQTPGQGLQFLFEYFSETQRNKGNFPGRFSGRQFSNSRSEMNVSTLELGDSALYLCASSLAGGLEAFFGQGTRLTVV.

This chain uses TRBV6-2 or TRBV6-3 with TRBJ1-3; D not resolved. Germline V lookup: CDR1 MNHEY, CDR2 SVGEGT. The CDR3 is 15 residues long. Trimming removed 2 bases from V and 0 bases from J, with 8 bases in between. The DNA of the CDR3 is TGTGCCAGCAGTTACGCTAGAAGCTCTGGAAACACCATATATTTT. Encoded protein: CASSYARSSGNTIYF.

V usage is TRBV5-4 and J usage is TRBJ2-1; D unclear. This CDR3 spans 12 amino acids. Between the trimmed V and J ends, which lost 4 bases and 8 bases, there was a span of 10 bases. Germline V gives CDR1 SGHNT, CDR2 YYREEE (reference sequence). The CDR3 spells CASSVTKDEQFF. CDR3 sequence (DNA): TGTGCCAGCAGCGTGACAAAGGATGAGCAGTTCTTC.

The chain employs TRBV10-3 and TRBJ1-1; no reliable D call. V was trimmed by 0 bases and J by 1 base, leaving 6 bases between them. Germline V lookup: CDR1 ENHRY, CDR2 SYGVKD. CDR3 size: 14 residues. CDR3 sequence reads: CAISESGGNTEAFF. The DNA of the CDR3 is TGTGCCATCAGTGAGTCTGGCGGGAACACTGAAGCTTTCTTT.

The chain carries TRBV28 and TRBJ1-1; tentatively, D is TRBD1 (6 bases). The CDR3 extends over 15 amino acids. With 3 bases removed from V and 4 bases from J, the gap between germline ends came to 15 bases. From germline, CDR1 is MDHEN and CDR2 SYDVKM. CDR3 coding DNA: TGTGCCAGCAGTTTCCAATCACCCAGGGGCACTGAAGCTTTCTTT. The encoded protein is CASSFQSPRGTEAFF.

The rearrangement joins TRBV5-6 to TRBJ1-2, with a tentative D call TRBD1 (5 bases). There are 15 residues in the CDR3. Germline V gene data show CDR1 as SGHDT and CDR2 as YYEEEE. V lost 4 bases and J lost 1, with 14 bases in between. CDR3 amino acids: CASSRRQNLNYGYTF. CDR3 nucleotide sequence: TGTGCCAGCAGCCGAAGACAGAATCTTAACTATGGCTACACCTTC.

This chain uses TRBV7-6 with TRBJ2-7; 9 bases align to TRBD2. The V gene's germline CDR1 is SGHVS and CDR2 FNYEAQ. This CDR3 region has 15 residues. V lost 5 bases and J lost 2; bases outside the gene matches: 7. As DNA, the CDR3 is TGTGCCAGCAGCGCCGTAGCGGGGGTAACCTACGAGCAGTACTTC. This translates into CASSAVAGVTYEQYF.

This clone came up a few times. The chain links TRBV5-1 to TRBJ2-7; weak D call: TRBD2 (6 bases). The CDR3 length is 17 residues. Looked up from germline, CDR1 is SGHRS and CDR2 is YFSETQ. Between the trimmed V and J ends, which lost 0 bases and 3 bases, there was a span of 19 bases. CDR3 in amino acids: CASSLATPGGPNYEQYF. In nucleotides, the CDR3 is TGCGCCAGCAGCTTGGCAACTCCCGGGGGACCGAACTACGAGCAGTACTTC.

The chain couples TRBV6-6 to TRBJ1-2; D perhaps matches TRBD1 (6 bases). Looked up from germline, CDR1 is MNHNY and CDR2 is SVGAGI (reference sequence). The CDR3 sequence is 16 residues long. V lost 3 bases, J lost 8 bases, and 22 bases lay in between. The CDR3 protein is CASSYLGGRGNVGYTF. DNA of the CDR3: TGTGCCAGCAGTTATTTAGGGGGAAGGGGGAATGTCGGCTACACCTTC.

This rearrangement joins TRBV29-1 to TRBJ1-4; 7 nucleotides line up with TRBD1. Per germline, CDR1 SQVTM and CDR2 ANQGSEA. The ends lost 6 bases at V and 5 bases at J; junction bases unmatched: 6. CDR3 length equals 13 residues. CDR3 in DNA: TGCAGCGTCGACCGGGACAGCAATGAAAAACTGTTTTTT. As protein: CSVDRDSNEKLFF.

The chain employs TRBV12-1 and TRBJ1-1; the table names TRBD1, a call not compared with the DNA. TRBV12-1 is noted as a pseudogene. This CDR3 is built from 16 residues. The CDR3 is CASSPDRAPLWTEAFF. DNA of the CDR3: TGTGCCAGCAGCCCTGACAGGGCCCCGTTGTGGACTGAAGCTTTCTTT.

The J gene is TRBJ2-7, the V gene TRBV27; 9 nucleotides line up with TRBD1. In germline, CDR1 is MNHEY, CDR2 SMNVEV (reference sequence). V was pared by 5 bases and J by 2 bases, with 10 bases of the junction left unmatched. The CDR3 loop spans 16 amino acids. The CDR3 sequence: CASSPVPGQGTYEQYF. The CDR3 bases are TGTGCCAGCAGTCCGGTCCCGGGACAGGGCACCTACGAGCAGTACTTC.

The chain carries TRBV19 and TRBJ1-1, with no clear D. The V and J ends lost 6 bases and 0 bases respectively, with 5 bases between them. Germline values: CDR1 LNHDA, CDR2 SQIVND (reference sequence). The CDR3 length is 12 residues. CDR3 sequence (DNA): TGTGCCAGTAGACACCTGAACACTGAAGCTTTCTTT. As protein: CASRHLNTEAFF.

This clone occurred once. The chain has TRBV7-2 and TRBJ1-3; TRBD1 is a possible D gene (5 bases). This CDR3 comprises 16 residues. Germline CDR1 SGHTA, CDR2 FQGNSA. V lost 4 bases to trimming and J lost 0 bases, with 13 bases between them. The CDR3 sequence is CASSSPGLRSGNTIYF. CDR3 bases: TGTGCCAGCAGCTCACCGGGACTTCGCTCTGGAAACACCATATATTTT.

This chain joins TRBV7-2 and TRBJ2-2; 8 bases are shared with TRBD2. CDR3 length equals 17 residues. CDR1 is SGHTA and CDR2 is FQGNSA in the germline V gene. V was pared by 6 bases and J by 4 bases, with 13 bases of the junction left unmatched. Written as DNA, the CDR3 is TGTGCCAGCAGATTCACTAGCGGTGCATTTTCCACCGGGGAGCTGTTTTTT. The encoded protein is CASRFTSGAFSTGELFF. The whole variable domain, filled in from reference TRBV7-2 and TRBJ2-2, reads GAGVSQSPSNKVTEKGKDVELRCDPISGHTALYWYRQSLGQGLEFLIYFQGNSAPDKSGLPSDRFSAERTGGSVSTLTIQRTQQEDSAVYLCASRFTSGAFSTGELFFGEGSRLTVL.

The chain joins TRBV29-1 to TRBJ2-1; 9 bases agree with TRBD1. Per the germline V gene, CDR1 is SQVTM and CDR2 is ANQGSEA. V dropped 8 bases and J dropped 8; count of bases not matched to a gene: 13. The CDR3 sequence is 14 residues long. The DNA for the CDR3 is TGCAGCCTTGCCGCGGGACAGGGTCTTCATGAGCAGTTCTTC. Encoded protein: CSLAAGQGLHEQFF.